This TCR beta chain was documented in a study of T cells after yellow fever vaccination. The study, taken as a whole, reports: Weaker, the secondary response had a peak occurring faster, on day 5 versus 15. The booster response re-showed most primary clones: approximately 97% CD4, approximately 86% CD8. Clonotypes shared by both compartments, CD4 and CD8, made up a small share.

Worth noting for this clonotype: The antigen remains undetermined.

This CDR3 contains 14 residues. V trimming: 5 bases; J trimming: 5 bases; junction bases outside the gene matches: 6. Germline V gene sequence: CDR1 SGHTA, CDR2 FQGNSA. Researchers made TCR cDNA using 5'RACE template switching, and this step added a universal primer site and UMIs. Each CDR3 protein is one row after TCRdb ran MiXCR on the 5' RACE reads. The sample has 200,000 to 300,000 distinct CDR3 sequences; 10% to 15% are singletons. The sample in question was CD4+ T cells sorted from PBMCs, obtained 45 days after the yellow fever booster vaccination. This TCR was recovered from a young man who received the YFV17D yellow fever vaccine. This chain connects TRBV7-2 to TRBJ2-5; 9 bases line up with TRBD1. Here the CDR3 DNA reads TGTGCCAGCAGCCCACAGGGGGCAGGGGAGACCCAGTACTTC. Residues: CASSPQGAGETQYF.